Listed below are T cell receptor beta chains from one sample, sequenced in a study of regulatory T cells in long-lasting Graves disease. TCRdb re-derived calls from the multiplex PCR reads in MiXCR, one entry per CDR3 protein. The sample records about 210,000 distinct CDR3 sequences, roughly a fifth being singletons. This sample was shared with a second study, whose subject was T cells in Graves' hyperthyroidism and ophthalmopathy.

Sequencing used peripheral blood mononuclear cells (PBMCs), obtained at new diagnosis, from a patient treated with antithyroid drugs. All receptors derive from a woman aged 25 to 39 with Graves disease. Each CDR3 is given with its conserved first and last residue. Fields, in order: D gene, CDR3 length, V gene, clone size, J gene, CDR3 protein, CDR3 DNA. A D gene is named only where the DNA matches it firmly. The size of a clone is reported for some rows only, either as once, few or many, or as a class for expanded clones.

d_call: TRBD2; cdr3_length: 15; v_call: TRBV7-8; clone_size: NA; j_call: TRBJ2-7; cdr3_aa: CASSPLAGLSYEQYF; cdr3_nt: TGTGCCAGCAGTCCCCTAGCGGGGTTGTCCTACGAGCAGTACTTC
d_call: TRBD1; cdr3_length: 15; v_call: TRBV7-2; clone_size: many; j_call: TRBJ1-1; cdr3_aa: CASSLASGGGTEAFF; cdr3_nt: TGTGCCAGCAGCTTAGCTTCAGGGGGGGGCACTGAAGCTTTCTTT
d_call: TRBD1; cdr3_length: 15; v_call: TRBV2; clone_size: NA; j_call: TRBJ1-5; cdr3_aa: CASSEGTGTNQPQHF; cdr3_nt: TGTGCCAGCAGTGAAGGGACAGGAACTAATCAGCCCCAGCATTTT
d_call: NA; cdr3_length: 14; v_call: TRBV3-1; clone_size: NA; j_call: TRBJ2-2; cdr3_aa: CARSLWTDPGELFF; cdr3_nt: TGTGCCAGGAGCCTCTGGACCGACCCCGGGGAGCTTTTTTTC
d_call: TRBD2; cdr3_length: 18; v_call: TRBV18; clone_size: few; j_call: TRBJ2-1; cdr3_aa: CASSPVGLLAGGPIEQFF; cdr3_nt: TGTGCCAGCTCACCAGTAGGCCTACTAGCGGGGGGGCCTATTGAGCAGTTCTTC
d_call: TRBD1; cdr3_length: 16; v_call: TRBV28; clone_size: NA; j_call: TRBJ2-5; cdr3_aa: CASSLIPQGAEETQYF; cdr3_nt: TGTGCCAGCAGTTTAATCCCGCAGGGGGCAGAAGAGACCCAGTACTTC
d_call: NA; cdr3_length: 14; v_call: TRBV12-3/TRBV12-4; clone_size: many; j_call: TRBJ1-2; cdr3_aa: CASSLGQLNYGYTF; cdr3_nt: TGTGCCAGCAGTTTAGGCCAGTTGAACTATGGCTACACCTTC
d_call: TRBD1; cdr3_length: 13; v_call: TRBV7-8; clone_size: many; j_call: TRBJ1-2; cdr3_aa: CASSSTGGLGYTF; cdr3_nt: TGTGCCAGCAGCTCCACAGGGGGCCTAGGCTACACCTTC
d_call: TRBD2; cdr3_length: 14; v_call: TRBV19; clone_size: many; j_call: TRBJ2-3; cdr3_aa: CASSSGSGTDTQYF; cdr3_nt: TGTGCCAGTAGTAGCGGGAGCGGCACAGATACGCAGTATTTT
d_call: NA; cdr3_length: 13; v_call: TRBV5-6; clone_size: NA; j_call: TRBJ2-1; cdr3_aa: CASSSVTGTEQFF; cdr3_nt: TGTGCCAGCAGCTCGGTGACCGGGACAGAGCAGTTCTTC
d_call: NA; cdr3_length: 13; v_call: TRBV7-2; clone_size: many; j_call: TRBJ2-7; cdr3_aa: CASSLYLAYEQYF; cdr3_nt: TGTGCCAGCAGCTTATATTTGGCTTACGAGCAGTACTTC
d_call: NA; cdr3_length: 16; v_call: TRBV20-1; clone_size: NA; j_call: TRBJ1-5; cdr3_aa: CSARSRVFRGAEPQHF; cdr3_nt: TGCAGTGCTAGAAGTCGCGTGTTTAGGGGCGCGGAGCCCCAGCATTTT
d_call: NA; cdr3_length: 13; v_call: TRBV5-4; clone_size: many; j_call: TRBJ2-1; cdr3_aa: CASNSVDYNEQFF; cdr3_nt: TGTGCCAGCAACTCTGTCGACTACAATGAGCAGTTCTTC
d_call: NA; cdr3_length: 18; v_call: TRBV15; clone_size: many; j_call: TRBJ2-5; cdr3_aa: CATSRDSAGRGADETQYF; cdr3_nt: TGTGCCACCAGCAGAGATTCGGCGGGGAGGGGGGCGGACGAGACCCAGTACTTC
d_call: NA; cdr3_length: 15; v_call: TRBV5-6; clone_size: few; j_call: TRBJ1-3; cdr3_aa: CASSWTVRSGNTIYF; cdr3_nt: TGTGCCAGCAGCTGGACAGTTCGCTCTGGAAACACCATATATTTT
d_call: NA; cdr3_length: 12; v_call: TRBV7-9; clone_size: once; j_call: TRBJ2-1; cdr3_aa: CASSLFGNEQFF; cdr3_nt: TGTGCCAGCAGCTTATTCGGGAATGAGCAGTTCTTC
d_call: TRBD1; cdr3_length: 16; v_call: TRBV5-1; clone_size: many; j_call: TRBJ2-3; cdr3_aa: CASSGTGEGSTDTQYF; cdr3_nt: TGCGCCAGCAGCGGAACAGGGGAAGGGAGCACAGATACGCAGTATTTT
d_call: TRBD2; cdr3_length: 16; v_call: TRBV12-3/TRBV12-4; clone_size: many; j_call: TRBJ2-5; cdr3_aa: CASSHTTSGEQETQYF; cdr3_nt: TGTGCCAGCAGCCATACGACTAGCGGGGAGCAAGAGACCCAGTACTTC
d_call: NA; cdr3_length: 14; v_call: TRBV20-1; clone_size: many; j_call: TRBJ2-3; cdr3_aa: CSRIDRGGSDTQYF; cdr3_nt: TGCAGCCGAATTGACAGGGGAGGGTCAGATACGCAGTATTTT
d_call: NA; cdr3_length: 11; v_call: TRBV20-1; clone_size: many; j_call: TRBJ2-1; cdr3_aa: CSAREGDEQFF; cdr3_nt: TGCAGTGCTAGAGAAGGGGATGAGCAGTTCTTC
d_call: NA; cdr3_length: 12; v_call: TRBV28; clone_size: many; j_call: TRBJ1-4; cdr3_aa: CASSSNNEKLFF; cdr3_nt: TGTGCCAGCAGTTCTAATAATGAAAAACTGTTTTTT
d_call: NA; cdr3_length: 14; v_call: TRBV28; clone_size: many; j_call: TRBJ1-6; cdr3_aa: CASINPARRSPLHF; cdr3_nt: TGTGCCAGCATCAACCCCGCGCGGCGTTCACCCCTCCACTTT
d_call: TRBD2; cdr3_length: 13; v_call: TRBV6-1; clone_size: many; j_call: TRBJ2-7; cdr3_aa: CATRTSGNYEQYF; cdr3_nt: TGTGCCACCCGGACTAGCGGAAACTACGAGCAGTACTTC
d_call: TRBD1; cdr3_length: 13; v_call: TRBV20-1; clone_size: many; j_call: TRBJ2-3; cdr3_aa: CSARKGAEDTQYF; cdr3_nt: TGCAGTGCTAGGAAGGGGGCGGAAGATACGCAGTATTTT
d_call: NA; cdr3_length: 17; v_call: TRBV5-4; clone_size: many; j_call: TRBJ1-2; cdr3_aa: CASSPFSPGAPSYGYTF; cdr3_nt: TGTGCCAGCAGCCCCTTTTCCCCTGGGGCACCGTCATATGGCTACACCTTC
d_call: TRBD2; cdr3_length: 18; v_call: TRBV27; clone_size: many; j_call: TRBJ2-4; cdr3_aa: CASSPQPWTSVAKNIQYF; cdr3_nt: TGTGCCAGCAGTCCCCAACCCTGGACTAGCGTAGCCAAAAACATTCAGTACTTC
d_call: NA; cdr3_length: 12; v_call: TRBV30; clone_size: many; j_call: TRBJ1-6; cdr3_aa: CAWMRESSPLHF; cdr3_nt: TGTGCCTGGATGAGAGAGAGTTCACCCCTCCACTTT
d_call: TRBD2; cdr3_length: 14; v_call: TRBV20-1; clone_size: many; j_call: TRBJ2-5; cdr3_aa: CSARTSGRKETQYF; cdr3_nt: TGCAGTGCAAGGACTAGCGGTCGAAAAGAGACCCAGTACTTC
d_call: NA; cdr3_length: 13; v_call: TRBV5-1; clone_size: NA; j_call: TRBJ1-4; cdr3_aa: CASSLRVNEKLFF; cdr3_nt: TGCGCCAGCAGCTTGCGAGTTAATGAAAAACTGTTTTTT
d_call: NA; cdr3_length: 14; v_call: TRBV9; clone_size: many; j_call: TRBJ1-1; cdr3_aa: CASSPGIGSTEAFF; cdr3_nt: TGTGCCAGCAGCCCCGGGATTGGGAGCACTGAAGCTTTCTTT
d_call: NA; cdr3_length: 12; v_call: TRBV30; clone_size: many; j_call: TRBJ1-1; cdr3_aa: CAWSVGDSGAFF; cdr3_nt: TGTGCCTGGAGTGTAGGGGATTCAGGAGCTTTCTTT
d_call: NA; cdr3_length: 18; v_call: TRBV5-1; clone_size: many; j_call: TRBJ1-4; cdr3_aa: CASSLAPSGRQTNEKLFF; cdr3_nt: TGCGCCAGCAGCTTGGCCCCCTCCGGGAGGCAAACTAATGAAAAACTGTTTTTT
d_call: NA; cdr3_length: 14; v_call: TRBV18; clone_size: many; j_call: TRBJ1-1; cdr3_aa: CASSPGPGNTEAFF; cdr3_nt: TGTGCCAGCTCACCTGGGCCGGGGAACACTGAAGCTTTCTTT
d_call: TRBD1; cdr3_length: 15; v_call: TRBV30; clone_size: many; j_call: TRBJ1-5; cdr3_aa: CAWSPVDRGNQPQHF; cdr3_nt: TGTGCCTGGAGTCCCGTCGACAGGGGAAATCAGCCCCAGCATTTT
d_call: NA; cdr3_length: 14; v_call: TRBV12-3/TRBV12-4; clone_size: NA; j_call: TRBJ1-5; cdr3_aa: CASSFGRGLRPQHF; cdr3_nt: TGTGCCAGCAGTTTCGGCAGGGGTCTGAGGCCCCAGCATTTT
d_call: NA; cdr3_length: 11; v_call: TRBV28; clone_size: many; j_call: TRBJ2-1; cdr3_aa: CASSLSPEQFF; cdr3_nt: TGTGCCAGCAGTTTATCACCTGAGCAGTTCTTC
d_call: TRBD1; cdr3_length: 14; v_call: TRBV7-3; clone_size: many; j_call: TRBJ2-7; cdr3_aa: CASSPDRGLYEQYF; cdr3_nt: TGTGCCAGCAGCCCGGACAGGGGGCTTTACGAGCAGTACTTC
d_call: TRBD1; cdr3_length: 13; v_call: TRBV28; clone_size: NA; j_call: TRBJ1-1; cdr3_aa: CATHRGLDTEAFF; cdr3_nt: TGTGCCACCCACAGGGGGCTGGATACTGAAGCTTTCTTT
d_call: TRBD1; cdr3_length: 18; v_call: TRBV28; clone_size: many; j_call: TRBJ1-5; cdr3_aa: CASSSLRDRDRGGQPQHF; cdr3_nt: TGTGCCAGCAGCTCACTCCGGGACAGGGATAGAGGTGGCCAGCCCCAGCATTTT
d_call: NA; cdr3_length: 15; v_call: TRBV7-9; clone_size: many; j_call: TRBJ2-1; cdr3_aa: CASSSTHGGYNEQFF; cdr3_nt: TGTGCCAGCAGCTCGACTCATGGGGGGTACAATGAGCAGTTCTTC
d_call: TRBD2; cdr3_length: 12; v_call: TRBV2; clone_size: many; j_call: TRBJ2-1; cdr3_aa: CARSSGSFRQFF; cdr3_nt: TGTGCCAGGAGTAGCGGGAGCTTTCGGCAGTTCTTC
d_call: NA; cdr3_length: 14; v_call: TRBV12-3/TRBV12-4; clone_size: many; j_call: TRBJ2-2; cdr3_aa: CASRPRGDTGELFF; cdr3_nt: TGTGCCAGCAGGCCCAGGGGAGACACCGGGGAGCTGTTTTTT